The text below deals with one T cell receptor (beta chain). Its antigen is not known. The sequenced fragment ends 3 residues before the CDR3 boundary, so the rest is inferred from the germline J gene. This specimen comes from a study of T cell clonality in common variable immunodeficiency. Study findings and constraints: In common variable immunodeficiency, TCR beta chains reportedly carried fewer deletions and N-nucleotide insertions. CVID patient heterogeneity limited repertoire-clinical complication correlations. Compared with controls, CVID subjects had fewer shared TCRbeta clones.

V was clipped by 10 bases and J by 7 bases; unmatched bases: 3. The CDR3 extends over 12 amino acids. The germline V gene encodes CDR1 SEHNR and CDR2 FQNEAQ (reference sequence). Replacement immunoglobulin had been given to every CVID subject for at least one year. Libraries were prepared by immunoSEQ multiplex PCR; TCRdb keeps only in-frame clonotypes and omits some of them. The sample gives 25,000 to 35,000 clones, none seen only once, and the top ten clones hold 2.5% to 3.5%. Sequenced material: peripheral blood mononuclear cells. The chain employs TRBV7-9 and TRBJ1-6; TRBD1 matches 8 bases. The TCR was taken from a human donor with common variable immunodeficiency. CDR3 protein: CAMGQENSPLHF. CDR3 DNA (partial): TGTGCCATGGGACAGGAAAATTCACCC. The complete variable domain, with remaining parts taken from reference TRBV7-9 and TRBJ1-6, reads DTGVSQNPRHKITKRGQNVTFRCDPISEHNRLYWYRQTLGQGPEFLTYFQNEAQLEKSRLLSDRFSAERPKGSFSTLEIQRTEQGDSAMYLCAMGQENSPLHFGNGTRLTVT.